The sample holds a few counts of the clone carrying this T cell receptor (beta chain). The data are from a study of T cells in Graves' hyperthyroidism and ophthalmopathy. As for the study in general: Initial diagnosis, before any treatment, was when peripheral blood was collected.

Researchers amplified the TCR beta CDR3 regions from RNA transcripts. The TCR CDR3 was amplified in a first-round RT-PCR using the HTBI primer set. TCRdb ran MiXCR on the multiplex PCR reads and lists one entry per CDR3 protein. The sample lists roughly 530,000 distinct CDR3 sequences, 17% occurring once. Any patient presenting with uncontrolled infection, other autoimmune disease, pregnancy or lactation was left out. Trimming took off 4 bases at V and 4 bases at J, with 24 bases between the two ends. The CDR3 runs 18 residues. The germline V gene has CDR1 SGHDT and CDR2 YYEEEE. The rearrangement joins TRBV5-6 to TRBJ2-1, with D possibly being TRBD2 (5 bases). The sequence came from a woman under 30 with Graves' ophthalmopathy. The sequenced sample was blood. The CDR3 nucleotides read TGTGCCAGCAGCCCCGGACCAGAGGGCTACCCCTTTTACAATGAGCAGTTCTTC. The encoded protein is CASSPGPEGYPFYNEQFF.